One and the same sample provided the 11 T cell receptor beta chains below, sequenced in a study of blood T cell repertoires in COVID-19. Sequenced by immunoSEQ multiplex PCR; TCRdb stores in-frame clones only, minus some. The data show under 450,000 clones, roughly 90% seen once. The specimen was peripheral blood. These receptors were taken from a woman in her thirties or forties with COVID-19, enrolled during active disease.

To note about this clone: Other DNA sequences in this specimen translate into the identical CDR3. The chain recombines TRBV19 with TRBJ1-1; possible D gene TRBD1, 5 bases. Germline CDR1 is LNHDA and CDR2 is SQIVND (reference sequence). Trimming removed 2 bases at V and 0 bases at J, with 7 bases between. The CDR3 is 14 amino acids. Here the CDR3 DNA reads TGTGCCAGTAGTATAACAGGCCTGAACACTGAAGCTTTCTTT. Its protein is CASSITGLNTEAFF.

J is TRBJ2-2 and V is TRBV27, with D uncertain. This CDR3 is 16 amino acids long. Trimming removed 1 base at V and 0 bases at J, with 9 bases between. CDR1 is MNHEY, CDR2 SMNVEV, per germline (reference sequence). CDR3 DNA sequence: TGTGCCAGCAGTTTATTAGCTGTTCCGAACACCGGGGAGCTGTTTTTT. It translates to CASSLLAVPNTGELFF.

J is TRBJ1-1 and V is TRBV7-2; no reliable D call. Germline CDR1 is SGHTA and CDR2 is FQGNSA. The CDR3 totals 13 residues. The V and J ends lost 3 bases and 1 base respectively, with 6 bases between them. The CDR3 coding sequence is TGTGCCAGCAGCTTGGAGGGGAACACTGAAGCTTTCTTT. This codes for CASSLEGNTEAFF.

This CDR3 is CASSLQGMDTQYF. As DNA, the CDR3 is TGTGCCAGCAGTTTACAGGGGATGGATACGCAGTATTTT. This rearrangement joins TRBV6-6 to TRBJ2-3, with TRBD1 identical over 7 bases. The germline V gene encodes CDR1 MNHNY and CDR2 SVGAGI (reference sequence). The CDR3 has 13 amino acids. Unmatched junction bases numbered 4, after V lost 4 bases and J lost 6 bases.

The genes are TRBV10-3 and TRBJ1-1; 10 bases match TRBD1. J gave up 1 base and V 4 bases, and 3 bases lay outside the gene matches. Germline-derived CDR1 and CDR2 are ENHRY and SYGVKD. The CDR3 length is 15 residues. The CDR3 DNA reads TGTGCCATCAGTGGGGACAGGGGCAAGAACACTGAAGCTTTCTTT. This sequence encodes CAISGDRGKNTEAFF.

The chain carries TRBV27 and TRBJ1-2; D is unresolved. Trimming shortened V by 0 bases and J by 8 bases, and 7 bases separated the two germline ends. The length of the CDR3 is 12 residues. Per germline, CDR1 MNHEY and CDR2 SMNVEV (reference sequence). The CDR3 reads CASSLSGRGYTF. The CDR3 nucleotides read TGTGCCAGCAGTTTATCGGGGAGAGGCTACACCTTC.

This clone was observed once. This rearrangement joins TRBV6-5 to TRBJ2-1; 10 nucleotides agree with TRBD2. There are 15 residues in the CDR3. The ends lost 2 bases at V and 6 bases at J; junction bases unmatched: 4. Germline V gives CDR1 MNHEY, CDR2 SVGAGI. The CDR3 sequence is CASSYLTSGVNEQFF. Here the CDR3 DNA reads TGTGCCAGCAGTTACCTTACTAGCGGGGTCAATGAGCAGTTCTTC.

The CDR3 nucleotides read TGTGCCAGCAGCCGACAGGGGATAACCAACACCGGGGAGCTGTTTTTT. Translating gives CASSRQGITNTGELFF. This chain links TRBV7-9 with TRBJ2-2; 8 bases match TRBD1. With V trimmed by 5 bases and J by 2 bases, 7 bases remained unmatched. This CDR3 has 16 amino acids. Germline loops: CDR1 SEHNR, CDR2 FQNEAQ (reference sequence).

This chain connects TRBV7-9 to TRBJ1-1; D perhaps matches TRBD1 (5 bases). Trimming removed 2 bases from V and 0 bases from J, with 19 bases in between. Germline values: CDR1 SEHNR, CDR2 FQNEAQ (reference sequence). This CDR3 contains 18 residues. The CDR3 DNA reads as TGTGCCAGCAGCTTATTTCGTGTGTCGGACATAATGAACACTGAAGCTTTCTTT. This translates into CASSLFRVSDIMNTEAFF.

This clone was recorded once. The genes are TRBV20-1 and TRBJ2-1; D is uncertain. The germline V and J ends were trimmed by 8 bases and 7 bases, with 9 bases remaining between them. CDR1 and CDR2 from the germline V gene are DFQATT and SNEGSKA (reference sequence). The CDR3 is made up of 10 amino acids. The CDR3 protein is CSPLENEQFF. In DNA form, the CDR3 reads TGCAGTCCTCTGGAGAATGAGCAGTTCTTC.

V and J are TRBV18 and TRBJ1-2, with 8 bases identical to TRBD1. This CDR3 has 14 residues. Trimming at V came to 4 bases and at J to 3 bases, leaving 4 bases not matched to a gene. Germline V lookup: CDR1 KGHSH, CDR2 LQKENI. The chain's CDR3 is CASSRVQGDYGYTF. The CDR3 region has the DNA TGTGCCAGCTCACGTGTACAGGGGGACTATGGCTACACCTTC. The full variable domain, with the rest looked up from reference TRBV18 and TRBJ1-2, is NAGVMQNPRHLVRRRGQEARLRCSPMKGHSHVYWYRQLPEEGLKFMVYLQKENIIDESGMPKERFSAEFPKEGPSILRIQQVVRGDSAAYFCASSRVQGDYGYTFGSGTRLTVV.